The present T cell receptor beta chain was sequenced within a study of read filtering for tumor transcriptome and immune sequencing. This clonotype was observed at least ten times. The V gene lost 4 bases and the J gene lost 9 bases, with 10 bases spanning the gap. Germline V lookup: CDR1 SEHNR, CDR2 FQNEAQ (reference sequence). The CDR3 runs 12 residues. From around 0.4 ug of RNA, a library with molecular barcoded alpha/delta and beta/gamma adaptors was made. TCRdb itself ran the reads through MiXCR, one entry per CDR3 protein. The sample has some 130,000 distinct CDR3 sequences, about 13% seen once.

The sequence was collected from a donor at least 40 years old with multiple myeloma. The chain combines TRBV7-9 with TRBJ1-5; D ambiguous. Specimen: a population of CD138-negative cells sorted from bone marrow. The DNA for the CDR3 is TGTGCCAGCAGCTCCGTCAAGGGGCCCCAGCATTTT. Translation gives CASSSVKGPQHF.